The next 18 T cell receptor delta chains were all read from a single sample in a study of γδ T cells in repeated Plasmodium falciparum infection. Gammadelta T cells were flow-sorted from PBMC into Vgamma9/Vdelta2+ and Vdelta2-negative populations for bulk analysis. TCRdb reanalysed the multiplex PCR reads via CATT. Here the sample spans tens of thousands of delta-chain clones, around 1.4% being singletons. Source material: gamma-delta T cells from blood. These TCRs come from a pool of human donors (malaria-infected and uninfected, not separated).

This clone occurred a few times. The protein recorded in TCRdb matches a much larger clone and deviates from this DNA's translation at residue 4, suggesting a read error; the protein here is obtained by translating the DNA. The chain couples TRDV1 to TRDJ1; the D is unclear. As TCRdb names no J gene, one was assigned here on the basis of a DNA match to germline. Germline loops: CDR1 TSWWSYY, CDR2 QGS. CDR3 length: 14 residues. CDR3 residues: CALWERRKYDKLIF. The CDR3 bases are TGTGCTCTTTGGGAACGGCGTAAGTACGATAAACTCATCTTT.

On this clone itself: This DNA's translation and the protein TCRdb lists, from a much larger clone, do not match at residue 11, likely due to a read error; the protein shown is translated from the DNA. The DNA of the CDR3 is TGTGCCTGTGACCCTGTCTCTGGGGGATACACCGATAAACTCATCTTT. Its protein is CACDPVSGGYTDKLIF. The genes are TRDV2 and TRDJ1; the match to TRDD3 covers 9 bases. No J segment appears in TCRdb, so it was assigned here by matching the sequence to germline. The CDR3 is 16 residues long. Germline V CDR1 and CDR2: GEAIGNYY, EKD. Trimming cost V 3 bases and J 0 bases; bases outside gene matches: 7.

For this clone: This DNA's translation differs at residue 16 from TCRdb's protein, which comes from a much larger clone; a read error is likely, and the protein shown is translated from the DNA. The chain recombines TRDV1 with TRDJ1; 7 nucleotides line up with TRDD3. Germline CDR1 is TSWWSYY and CDR2 is QGS. The CDR3 is 19 amino acids. Written as DNA, the CDR3 is TGTGCTCTTGGGGATGGAGTCCTATGGCTGGGGGCGCACACCGATATACTCATCTTT. Protein product: CALGDGVLWLGAHTDILIF.

On this clone itself: This DNA's translation and the protein TCRdb lists, from a much larger clone, do not match at residue 4, likely due to a read error; the protein shown is translated from the DNA. The chain employs TRDV1 and TRDJ1; either TRDD2 or TRDD3 may fit D (5 bases each). Germline loops: CDR1 TSWWSYY, CDR2 QGS. CDR3 length: 27 residues. This CDR3 reads CALEEQILFYLGRLFSDRGGPLDKLIF. The CDR3 bases are TGTGCTCTTGAGGAACAAATCCTATTCTACTTGGGGCGTTTATTCAGTGATAGGGGGGGTCCCCTCGATAAACTCATCTTT.

A word on this clone: One base separates it from a far larger clone, so it is likely a read error. Other DNA sequences in the sample encode the same CDR3. The chain combines TRDV1 with TRDJ1, with D perhaps assigned TRDD2 or TRDD3 (8 bases each). TCRdb supplies no J gene; here it was assigned by aligning the nucleotide sequence to germline. Trimming removed 3 bases at V and 5 bases at J, with 49 bases between. CDR1 and CDR2 from the germline V gene are TSWWSYY and QGS. CDR3 length: 26 amino acids. The CDR3 protein is CALGDTTSGSHFLRFKLGVSTDKLIF. CDR3 DNA sequence: TGTGCTCTTGGGGATACTACTTCGGGGAGCCACTTCCTACGTTTTAAACTGGGGGTCTCCACTGATAAACTCATCTTT.

With regard to this clone: Translating this DNA gives a protein that differs at residue 14 from the TCRdb one, which belongs to a much larger clone; a read error is likely, and the protein shown is this translation. V gene TRDV1 combines with J gene TRDJ1; D is perhaps TRDD3 (6 bases). CDR1 and CDR2 from the germline V gene are TSWWSYY and QGS. The CDR3 totals 21 residues. V was pared by 2 bases and J by 0 bases, with 28 bases between. The CDR3 region is CALGEVSVVPYWVPNTDKLIF. Here the CDR3 DNA reads TGTGCTCTTGGGGAAGTTAGTGTCGTACCGTACTGGGTCCCCAACACCGATAAACTCATCTTT.

Concerning this clone itself: The protein recorded in TCRdb matches a much larger clone and deviates from this DNA's translation at residue 7, suggesting a read error; the protein here is obtained by translating the DNA. The chain couples TRDV3 to TRDJ1; D gene unclear. The J gene comes from matching the DNA to germline here; TCRdb lacks it. V lost 4 bases and J 2 bases, leaving 26 bases between the germline ends. Looked up from germline, CDR1 is TVYSNPD and CDR2 is GDNSRS (reference sequence). The CDR3 is 17 residues long. In nucleotides, the CDR3 is TGTGCCTCTACCTGGTCCCAGTATCGTAGGGAGACCGATAAACTCATCTTT. It encodes CASTWSQYRRETDKLIF.

As concerns this clone: A far bigger clonotype differs at one base, so this is likely a read error. Additional DNA sequences in this sample encode the identical CDR3. TRDV1 is the V gene, and the J gene was not called; TRDD3 was called by the table and not checked on the DNA. This CDR3 is built from 19 residues. CDR1 is TSWWSYY and CDR2 is QGS in the germline V gene. CDR3 in amino acids: CALGASPRSGGALTDKLIF. The CDR3 DNA reads as TGTGCTCTTGGGGCTAGTCCTAGGAGTGGCGGGGCTCTCACCGATAAGCTCATCTTT.

This clone was seen repeatedly, ten times or more. The TCRdb protein, from a much larger clone, departs from this DNA's translation at residue 7, likely by read error; the protein shown derives from the DNA. The V call is TRDV3, the J call TRDJ1, with D uncertain. Germline values: CDR1 TVYSNPD, CDR2 GDNSRS (reference sequence). The CDR3 covers 13 residues. The V end lost 3 bases, the J end lost 2 bases, and 13 bases lay between the germline ends. The CDR3 bases are TGTGCCTTCCTAGCCCCTTGGACCGATAAACTCATCTTT. This gives the protein CAFLAPWTDKLIF.

In its sample, this clone was seen many times. This chain joins TRDV3 and TRDJ1, with D tentatively TRDD3 (6 bases). This CDR3 is 18 amino acids long. V was clipped by 3 bases and J by 4 bases, with 30 bases between them. Germline V CDR1 and CDR2: TVYSNPD, GDNSRS (reference sequence). The CDR3 bases are TGTGCCTTCGTTCTTTCCCTCCCGGTGTTGGGGGTGTTCGATAAACTCATCTTT. The encoded protein is CAFVLSLPVLGVFDKLIF.

Note on this clone: A single base is all that separates this from a far larger clone, so a read error is likely. The same CDR3 arises from other DNA sequences in this sample as well. No call exists for the J gene, whereas the V gene is TRDV2; the table's TRDD3 call for D was not verified on the DNA. From germline, CDR1 is GEAIGNYY and CDR2 EKD. This CDR3 has 14 residues. CDR3 nucleotide sequence: TGTGCCTGTGACACCCTACAGGATACCGATAAGCTCATCTTT. Protein product: CACDTLQDTDKLIF.

This clone was seen many times. The protein held in TCRdb is that of a much larger clone and does not match this DNA's translation at residue 5, likely because of a read error; the protein shown is translated from the DNA. V and J are TRDV2 and TRDJ1; 13 nucleotides agree with TRDD3. Germline V gene lookup returns CDR1 GEAIGNYY and CDR2 EKD. This CDR3 comprises 21 residues. Trimming at V came to 3 bases and at J to 0 bases, leaving 18 bases not matched to a gene. CDR3 in DNA: TGTGCCTGTGACGCCGTTACTGGGGGATACGCCGAGCGGAAGGACACCGATAAACTCATCTTT. It specifies CACDAVTGGYAERKDTDKLIF.

This clone was detected ten times or more. The chain carries TRDV1 and TRDJ1; TRDD2 might be the D (6 bases). CDR3 length: 18 amino acids. CDR1 and CDR2 (germline): TSWWSYY, QGS. Trimming shortened V by 6 bases and J by 2 bases, and 25 bases separated the two germline ends. CDR3 region: CALGSLSFHGLWTDKLIF. The CDR3 DNA follows: TGTGCTCTTGGATCTTTATCCTTCCACGGTCTTTGGACCGATAAACTCATCTTT.

V and J are TRDV1 and TRDJ1; 10 bases map to TRDD3. TCRdb does not report a J gene; here it was assigned by matching the DNA to germline references. Trimming took 1 base from V and 3 from J; bases not matched to a gene: 35. The CDR3 totals 26 residues. Germline CDR1 reads TSWWSYY; CDR2 reads QGS. CDR3 protein: CALGEPFRGPNEYWGIRIGISDKLIF. CDR3 bases: TGTGCTCTTGGGGAACCTTTCCGGGGGCCTAACGAGTACTGGGGGATCAGAATCGGAATTTCCGATAAACTCATCTTT.

Of note for this clone: This is likely an artifact of a read error, given a far larger clone one base away. In the same sample, other DNA sequences code for this CDR3. The CDR3 sequence is CALRDYSSYWGVRQLIF. CDR3 bases: TGTGCTCTTCGGGATTACTCTTCTTACTGGGGGGTCCGGCAACTCATCTTT. The J gene is TRDJ1, the V gene TRDV1; 8 bases agree with TRDD3. The CDR3 runs to 17 residues. CDR1 is TSWWSYY, CDR2 QGS, per germline.

This clone is deemed medium-sized. Different DNA sequences within this sample yield the same CDR3. V usage is TRDV2 and J usage is TRDJ1, with D maybe TRDD3 (5 bases). CDR1 is GEAIGNYY and CDR2 is EKD in the germline V gene. Trimming took off 1 base at V and 0 bases at J, with 20 bases between the two ends. CDR3 length: 18 residues. The CDR3 loop is CACDTSTTWAPYTDKLIF. CDR3 bases: TGTGCCTGTGACACATCTACGACCTGGGCCCCGTACACCGATAAACTCATCTTT.

The sample holds a few counts of this clone. TCRdb's listed protein matches a much larger clone and diverges from this DNA's translation at residue 14, likely through a read error; the protein shown comes from the DNA. The chain has TRDV1 and TRDJ1, with D perhaps matching TRDD3 (6 bases). The J gene is absent in TCRdb and was assigned here via DNA matching to germline. CDR1 is TSWWSYY and CDR2 is QGS in the germline V gene. The CDR3 totals 19 residues. V shed 0 bases and J shed 9 bases, with 29 bases lying between them. Here the CDR3 reads CALGELPRLGNTDSVELIF. The CDR3 coding sequence is TGTGCTCTTGGGGAACTACCCCGTCTGGGGAATACGGACTCTGTGGAACTCATCTTT.

This clone was found a few times. A read error likely explains this, since a far larger clone differs by one base. The same CDR3 is also encoded by other DNA sequences in this sample. This chain links TRDV1 with TRDJ1; 13 nucleotides agree with TRDD3. Matching the DNA to germline supplied the J gene, which TCRdb does not give. This CDR3 has 24 amino acids. Germline V gives CDR1 TSWWSYY, CDR2 QGS. For the CDR3, the DNA is TGTGCTCTTGGGGAACGGTCCCTCCTTAGGGTACTTAACTGGGGGATACGGTACACTGATAAACTCATCTTT. Encoded protein: CALGERSLLRVLNWGIRYTDKLIF.